A selection of T cell receptor beta chains follows, all from one sample in a study of cytomegalovirus exposure and HLA in healthy donors. Profiling relied on immunoSEQ multiplex PCR, and the TCRdb table lists in-frame clones only, not all of them. The table has 60,000 to 80,000 clones, 62% seen once. Sequencing was done on a sample of PBMCs. These TCRs come from a man aged 25-40 years in good health and CMV-seronegative. Each CDR3 is given with its conserved first and last residue. Each record gives: J gene, V gene, CDR3 protein.

J: TRBJ2-7; V: TRBV5-8; CDR3: CASTLGTTSYEQYF
J: TRBJ1-5; V: TRBV2; CDR3: CASSDWTERVSQPQHF
J: TRBJ1-2; V: TRBV25-1; CDR3: CASSEFSNYGYTF
J: TRBJ1-1; V: TRBV7-9; CDR3: CASSSQGSSTEAFF
J: TRBJ2-7; V: TRBV5-1; CDR3: CASSLASGGWEQYF
J: TRBJ2-7; V: TRBV29-1; CDR3: CSVEVVTGGLQEQYF
J: TRBJ1-2; V: TRBV4-1; CDR3: CASSQIGDGYTF
J: TRBJ1-2; V: TRBV2; CDR3: CASSDGGGIYGYTF
J: TRBJ1-1; V: TRBV7-9; CDR3: CASSLVVGDSEAFF
J: TRBJ2-3; V: TRBV2; CDR3: CASGTLAGGNTDTQYF
J: TRBJ2-1; V: TRBV6-4; CDR3: CASSALAGGHLEQFF
J: TRBJ1-5; V: TRBV4-1; CDR3: CASSLAGGDSNQPQHF
J: TRBJ1-2; V: TRBV7-9; CDR3: CASSLSPSRDYGYTF
J: TRBJ2-7; V: TRBV7-8; CDR3: CASSDGSTGEQYF
J: TRBJ2-5; V: TRBV10-2; CDR3: CASRIRLVWETQYF
J: TRBJ1-2; V: TRBV15; CDR3: CATSRDRQGHGYTF
J: TRBJ2-5; V: TRBV6-5; CDR3: CASSYSASGGQETQYF
J: TRBJ2-1; V: TRBV29-1; CDR3: CSVVLATYNEQFF
J: TRBJ2-4; V: TRBV6-5; CDR3: CASSSLAGPNIQYF
J: TRBJ2-5; V: TRBV7-9; CDR3: CASSPGTSQETQYF
J: TRBJ2-6; V: TRBV15; CDR3: CATSTAAGANVLTF
J: TRBJ2-1; V: TRBV6-4; CDR3: CASSDGGESYNEQFF
J: TRBJ1-1; V: TRBV4-1; CDR3: CASSGQTNTEAFF
J: TRBJ1-2; V: TRBV2; CDR3: CASITGYYGYTF